This T cell receptor beta chain was observed in a study of T-cell memory formation after mild COVID-19. General study points: The SARS-CoV-2 specificity of second-wave clones reaching peak at day 37 remained unverified. Day 15 to 85 contracting clones showed balanced CD4/CD8; later expanders leaned CD4+.

This clonotype has just a few counts. The antigen is not known. Trimming took off 8 bases at V and 6 bases at J, with 13 bases between the two ends. From germline, CDR1 is MNHEY and CDR2 SVGAGI. The CDR3 is 12 residues long. Via MiXCR, TCRdb re-called the 5' RACE reads, giving one row per CDR3 protein. Among approximately 100,000 distinct CDR3 sequences listed, 11% were seen once. The chain combines TRBV6-5 with TRBJ1-1, with a tentative D call TRBD1 (5 bases). The sequence came from a man younger than 35 who had mild COVID-19 (a few samples of this study predate the infection). Cell type and time point are not known. Sequenced: PBMCs or a T cell subset sorted from them (not recorded which). CDR3 sequence (DNA): TGTGCCAGCGGACGGGGGGTCTCTGAAGCTTTCTTT. It yields the protein CASGRGVSEAFF.